This T cell receptor (beta chain) was sequenced during a study of identical twins. This clonotype was observed a few times. The junction departs from the called germline gene at one end, perhaps through a read error. Among all donors, each was a healthy Caucasian. A universal primer site arose from template switching, and cDNA bore unique molecular identifiers. TCRdb used MiXCR to reprocess the 5' RACE reads, holding one entry per CDR3 protein. The sample has hundreds of thousands of distinct CDR3 sequences, about 20% seen once; the top ten hold around 14%. CDR3 length equals 16 residues. These sequences were also reported in another study, on T cells expressing NK-cell markers. That investigation notes: Eight donors were sequenced, of whom seven were HCMV-seropositive, while the remaining one was HCMV-seronegative.

The rearrangement joins TRBV12-3 or TRBV12-4 to TRBJ2-3; 10 bases match TRBD2. The source is a woman younger than 35 in good health. The sequencing input was PBMCs. The CDR3 DNA is TGTGCCAGCAGCCACAGCGGGAGGGGCGGCACCGATACGCAGTATTTT. Translation gives CASSHSGRGGTDTQYF.